The rows below give T cell receptor beta chains drawn from one sample of a study of blood T cells in healthy people across ages. A single record per CDR3 protein comes from TCRdb applying MiXCR to the 5' RACE reads. The sample consists of 700,000 to 950,000 distinct CDR3 sequences, roughly 47% of them appearing once. The material sequenced was blood. These receptors originate from a woman in her sixties in good health. Each CDR3 is given with its conserved first and last residue. D genes are given only for firm matches. Size is stated for part of the rows, as once, few or many counts, or as a class when the clone is expanded.

j_call,d_call,clone_size,v_call,cdr3_nt,cdr3_aa
TRBJ1-2,-,many,TRBV7-9,TGTGCCAGCAGTGGGTCTTATAACTATGGCTACACCTTC,CASSGSYNYGYTF
TRBJ1-2,-,-,TRBV20-1,TGCAGTGCTGGGGACGGAGGGATGTATGGCTACACCTTC,CSAGDGGMYGYTF
TRBJ2-3,TRBD2,few,TRBV7-2,TGTGCCAGCAGCTTAGGAAGGACTAGCGGCACAGATACGCAGTATTTT,CASSLGRTSGTDTQYF
TRBJ2-3,TRBD2,-,TRBV6-2/TRBV6-3,TGTGCCAGCAGTTATGGACTAGCGGGCGACCGCACAGATACGCAGTATTTT,CASSYGLAGDRTDTQYF
TRBJ1-1,-,many,TRBV10-3,TGTGCCATCTCAGGGGCGCCCACTATTGCCCCTGAAGCTTTCTTT,CAISGAPTIAPEAFF
TRBJ1-5,-,-,TRBV6-2/TRBV6-3,TGTGCCAGCAGCCCTAGGGTAGTGCAGCCCCAGCATTTT,CASSPRVVQPQHF
TRBJ2-4,-,-,TRBV5-1,TGCGCCAGCAGCCCCGCGGGGGCGGGCAAAAACATTCAGTACTTC,CASSPAGAGKNIQYF
TRBJ1-1,TRBD1,-,TRBV6-1,TGTGCCAGCAAGCCGGGACAGGGGGGTAACACTGAAGCTTTCTTT,CASKPGQGGNTEAFF
TRBJ2-7,-,many,TRBV29-1,TGCAGCGTTGGGGCAAGCGAGCAGTACTTC,CSVGASEQYF
TRBJ2-4,TRBD1,-,TRBV3-1,TGTGCCAGCAGCCTCGGGACAGCTTTAGCCAAAAACATTCAGTACTTC,CASSLGTALAKNIQYF
TRBJ2-1,-,many,TRBV28,TGTGCCAGCAGTTATCCGCATGAGCAGTTCTTC,CASSYPHEQFF
TRBJ2-7,TRBD1,-,TRBV27,TGTGCCCCAGGGGACAGGTTCGCTCACGAGCAGTACTTC,CAPGDRFAHEQYF
TRBJ2-7,-,few,TRBV5-1,TGCGCCAGCAACCGGCAAGCGGCTCCCTACGAGCAGTACTTC,CASNRQAAPYEQYF
TRBJ2-1,TRBD2,-,TRBV11-1,TGTGCCAGCAGGTCCGCCGGGACTAGGGGAGGCAATGAGCAGTTCTTC,CASRSAGTRGGNEQFF
TRBJ2-1,TRBD2,-,TRBV20-1,TGCAGTGCCACTCCTCTTAGCGGGATCCAAGAGACCCAGTTCTTC,CSATPLSGIQETQFF
TRBJ1-3,-,-,TRBV20-1,TGCAGTGCCCTCCCATTGGGACACTTAGTAAGAAACACCATATATTTT,CSALPLGHLVRNTIYF
TRBJ1-1,TRBD1,-,TRBV9,TGTGCCAGCTCTGGGACAGGGTCTACTGAAGCTTTCTTT,CASSGTGSTEAFF
TRBJ2-1,TRBD1,many,TRBV12-3/TRBV12-4,TGTGCCAGCAGTCTCCGGACAGGGATAGGTCTTGAACCGAGCTCCTACAATGAGCAGTTCTTC,CASSLRTGIGLEPSSYNEQFF
TRBJ2-7,-,-,TRBV5-1,TGCGCCAGCAGCTGGGAACTTGACGGGGGAGGCTACGAGCAGTACTTC,CASSWELDGGGYEQYF
TRBJ1-1,-,many,TRBV7-6,TGTGCCAGCAGCTTAGTTCTCGAGGGTGAAGCTTTCTTT,CASSLVLEGEAFF
TRBJ2-5,-,few,TRBV4-2,TGTGCCAGCAGCCAAGATATGACAGAGACCCAGTACTTC,CASSQDMTETQYF
TRBJ2-1,-,-,TRBV7-2,TGTGCCAGCAGCCCCGGGGCTAGCCTGCGCTATGAGCAGTTCTTC,CASSPGASLRYEQFF
TRBJ1-6,-,few,TRBV6-1,TGTGCCAGCAGTGATGGACTCGGAATTTCACCCCTCCACTTT,CASSDGLGISPLHF
TRBJ1-2,TRBD1,-,TRBV25-1,TGTGCCAGCAGTCCTACAGGGGGCGTCCACTATGGCTACACCTTC,CASSPTGGVHYGYTF
TRBJ2-3,-,-,TRBV7-9,TGTGCCAGCACCCCTGCGGCTAGCGAGGCAGATACGCAGTATTTT,CASTPAASEADTQYF
TRBJ2-1,-,once,TRBV6-2/TRBV6-3,TGTGCCAGCAGTTACTCCAGGGAGAGCTCCTACAATGAGCAGTTCTTC,CASSYSRESSYNEQFF
TRBJ2-7,TRBD1,-,TRBV15,TGTGCCACCAGCGAAAGGACAGGCGGAATGGACGAGCAGTACTTC,CATSERTGGMDEQYF
TRBJ2-7,-,-,TRBV27,TGTGCCAGCAGTGTATCCGGGTCGGACTACGAGCAGTACTTC,CASSVSGSDYEQYF
TRBJ1-5,TRBD1,-,TRBV5-4,TGTGCCAGCAGCTTAGGGGGCTCGGACAAGCAGCCCCAGCATTTT,CASSLGGSDKQPQHF
TRBJ2-1,-,-,TRBV7-9,TGTGCCAGCAGCTCTGGCGATGGCTCCTACAATGAGCAGTTCTTC,CASSSGDGSYNEQFF
TRBJ1-2,TRBD1,-,TRBV6-1,TGTGCCACCAGACAGGGGCCCCTCTCTTATGGCTACACCTTC,CATRQGPLSYGYTF
TRBJ2-1,TRBD2,many,TRBV16,TGTGCCAGCAGCGAGACTAGCGGATCCTACAATGAGCAGTTCTTC,CASSETSGSYNEQFF
TRBJ1-6,TRBD1,-,TRBV12-3/TRBV12-4,TGTGCCAGCAGGATGACAGGGAGTAATTCACCCCTCCACTTT,CASRMTGSNSPLHF
TRBJ2-3,-,-,TRBV24-1,TGTGCCACCAATGATCCGCAGAGGCCAGAGACGCAGTATTTT,CATNDPQRPETQYF
TRBJ2-5,TRBD1,-,TRBV20-1,TGCAGTGCTAGACCCCCGACAGGGGCAGGCGAGACCCAGTACTTC,CSARPPTGAGETQYF